A selection of T cell receptor beta chains follows, all from one sample in a study of shared clonotypes between healthy human individuals. The table came from immunoSEQ multiplex PCR; TCRdb's copy has only in-frame clones and leaves some out. The sample contains under 1 million clones, around 96% of which appear only once. Material for sequencing was naive CD8+ T cells sorted from blood. These receptors were taken from a man aged 25 to 45 in good health. The CDR3 runs from the conserved cysteine through the conserved F or W. Fields, in order: D gene, V gene, J gene, clone size, CDR3 protein, CDR3 DNA. A D gene is named only where the DNA matches it firmly. The size of a clone is reported for some rows only, either as once, few or many, or as a class for expanded clones.

NA	TRBV27	TRBJ2-1	NA	CASVPGGSYNEQFF	TGTGCCAGCGTACCAGGAGGCTCCTACAATGAGCAGTTCTTC
NA	TRBV15	TRBJ2-1	few	CATSRDRTSPFYNEQFF	TGTGCCACCAGCAGAGATAGGACGTCCCCCTTCTACAATGAGCAGTTCTTC
NA	TRBV5-8	TRBJ1-2	NA	CASSSLHEFNYGYTF	TGTGCCAGCAGCTCCCTCCACGAATTTAACTATGGCTACACCTTC
TRBD1	TRBV7-6	TRBJ2-7	NA	CASSLQRTADRGIDEQYF	TGTGCCAGCAGCTTACAGCGCACCGCAGACAGGGGGATCGACGAGCAGTACTTC
NA	TRBV4-3	TRBJ2-1	NA	CASSQDGDPYNEQFF	TGCGCCAGCAGCCAAGACGGGGACCCCTACAATGAGCAGTTCTTC
NA	TRBV2	TRBJ2-1	once	CAPRDRNEQFF	TGTGCCCCGCGGGATCGAAATGAGCAGTTCTTC
NA	TRBV4-3	TRBJ2-1	NA	CASSQDLTYNSGIEQFF	TGCGCCAGCAGCCAGGATCTCACGTATAACTCGGGGATTGAGCAGTTCTTC
TRBD2	TRBV7-3	TRBJ2-3	NA	CASSLTGTSGRGTDTQYF	TGTGCCAGCAGCTTAACCGGGACTAGCGGGAGGGGGACAGATACGCAGTATTTT
NA	TRBV27	TRBJ2-1	NA	CASRPGPSNNEQFF	TGTGCCAGCAGACCAGGGCCTAGCAACAATGAGCAGTTCTTC
TRBD1	TRBV27	TRBJ1-2	few	CASSSPLGGYYGYTF	TGTGCCAGCAGTTCACCCTTAGGGGGCTACTATGGCTACACCTTC
NA	TRBV13	TRBJ2-2	NA	CASSLGLPGELFF	TGTGCCAGCAGCTTAGGCCTACCCGGGGAGCTGTTTTTT
TRBD1	TRBV29-1	TRBJ2-1	NA	CSVGTGEYNEQFF	TGCAGCGTGGGGACAGGGGAATACAATGAGCAGTTCTTC
TRBD1	TRBV14	TRBJ2-7	NA	CASSQLKTGSTYEQYF	TGTGCCAGCAGCCAACTAAAGACAGGGAGTACCTACGAGCAGTACTTC
NA	TRBV29-1	TRBJ2-1	NA	CSVEIVREQFF	TGCAGCGTTGAAATAGTACGCGAGCAGTTCTTC
NA	TRBV7-9	TRBJ1-1	NA	CASSSVGGWNTEAFF	TGTGCCAGCAGCTCCGTGGGAGGGTGGAACACTGAAGCTTTCTTT
TRBD2	TRBV7-9	TRBJ2-1	once	CASSLVASGSSYNEQFF	TGTGCCAGCAGCTTAGTCGCTAGCGGGAGCTCCTACAATGAGCAGTTCTTC
NA	TRBV5-4	TRBJ1-2	NA	CASRLLLAGANYGYTF	TGTGCCAGCAGACTTCTGTTGGCAGGGGCTAACTATGGCTACACCTTC
TRBD2	TRBV5-4	TRBJ2-7	NA	CASSPHGTSRRYEQYF	TGTGCCAGCAGCCCTCACGGGACTAGTCGTCGTTACGAGCAGTACTTC
NA	TRBV7-9	TRBJ1-1	NA	CASSFPLPYDTEAFF	TGTGCCAGCAGCTTCCCCTTACCCTATGACACTGAAGCTTTCTTT
NA	TRBV30	TRBJ2-7	once	CAWSVGTLPYEQYF	TGTGCCTGGAGTGTTGGGACTTTACCCTACGAGCAGTACTTC
NA	TRBV5-4	TRBJ2-7	NA	CASSLGVYEQYF	TGTGCCAGCAGCTTAGGCGTTTACGAGCAGTACTTC
NA	TRBV7-9	TRBJ1-1	NA	CASSTRDFNTEAFF	TGTGCCAGCAGCACCAGGGATTTTAACACTGAAGCTTTCTTT
TRBD2	TRBV7-9	TRBJ2-1	NA	CASRPTSGRALNEQFF	TGTGCCAGCAGGCCTACTAGCGGGAGGGCCTTGAATGAGCAGTTCTTC
NA	TRBV30	TRBJ1-1	NA	CAWSVQSSGDLNTEAFF	TGTGCCTGGAGCGTACAGAGCTCAGGGGATCTGAACACTGAAGCTTTCTTT